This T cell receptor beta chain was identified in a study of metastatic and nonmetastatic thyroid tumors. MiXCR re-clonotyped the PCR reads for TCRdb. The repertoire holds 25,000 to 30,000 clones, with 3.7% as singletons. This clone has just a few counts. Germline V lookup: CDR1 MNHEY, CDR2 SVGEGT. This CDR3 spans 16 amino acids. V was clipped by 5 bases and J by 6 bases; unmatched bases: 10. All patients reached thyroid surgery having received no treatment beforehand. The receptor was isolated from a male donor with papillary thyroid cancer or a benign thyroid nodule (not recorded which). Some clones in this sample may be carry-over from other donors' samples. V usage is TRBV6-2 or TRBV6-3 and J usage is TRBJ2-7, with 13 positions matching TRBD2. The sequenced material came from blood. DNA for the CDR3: TGTGCCAGCAGTCCTACCGGGACTAGCGGGGCTCGCGAGCAGTACTTC. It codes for CASSPTGTSGAREQYF.